Detailed here is one T cell receptor (beta chain). Its specificity is not known. These data are taken from a study of shared clonotypes between healthy human individuals. Study-level points and caveats: Rarefaction showed sorted-subset sequencing was incomplete despite large depth. Read depth was anticipated to influence clonotype sharing among donors. Sampling was confined to blood; repertoires within tissues likely differ. Non-shared clonotypes had lower generation probabilities than clonotypes shared by all four sorted-subset donors.

Naive CD8 cells, CD45RO-negative and positively selected for CCR7, excluded terminally differentiated effector memory CD45RA+ cells. Assay: immunoSEQ multiplex PCR; the TCRdb copy retains only in-frame clones and omits some. The sample records fewer than 850,000 clones, around 96% being singletons. CDR1 is SGHNT, CDR2 YENEEA, per germline. The trim removed 4 bases at V and 7 bases at J, leaving 10 bases unmatched. The CDR3 is 14 residues long. The chain is built from TRBV11-3 and TRBJ2-7, with 7 bases matching TRBD1. The material sequenced was naive CD8+ T cells sorted from blood. The sequence was collected from a man younger than 40 in good health. CDR3 nucleotides: TGTGCCAGCAGCTCCCGGGACAGCCCTGGGGAGCAGTACTTC. Protein product: CASSSRDSPGEQYF.